This T cell receptor beta chain was identified in a study of cytomegalovirus exposure and HLA in healthy donors. General observations from the study: For TCR beta chains, V- and J-gene trimming was later linked to a missense DCLRE1C variant.

Researchers ran the PCR with 60 Vbeta and 13 Jbeta primers. Source study methods: Per a later analysis, the number of unique TCR beta chains was approximately 80 million, of which about 11 million were shared. Sequenced by immunoSEQ multiplex PCR; TCRdb stores in-frame clones only, minus some. V and J calls and clone size come straight from that table; D and trimming were deduced from the DNA. Among 130,000 or so clones listed, 84% were seen once. Although they were nominally healthy when sampled, donors likely had unrecorded immune exposures. The CDR3 consists of 14 residues. Unmatched junction bases numbered 9, after V lost 10 bases and J lost 0 bases. Per germline, CDR1 SGHRS and CDR2 YFSETQ. As concerns this clone: Its antigen is not known.

Sequenced input: PBMCs. This chain uses TRBV5-1 with TRBJ2-5; 7 bases match TRBD1. The sequence was obtained from a woman younger than 30 in good health and CMV-seropositive. CDR3 coding DNA: TGCGCCGGCACGGTGAGGGGGCACCAAGAGACCCAGTACTTC. It codes for CAGTVRGHQETQYF.